This TCR beta chain appears in the sequencing data of a study of CD8+ T cells in alopecia areata. Overall study context: Scoring of severity for treated patients was based on percentage of affected scalp area. Overall study findings and caveats: Many expanded lesional clones stayed in scalp and blood while on tofacitinib. Relative to normal scalp, lesional scalp, especially alopecia totalis/universalis, showed higher clonality.

Sample treatment: oral pan-JAK inhibitor, 5-10 mg twice daily. Concerning this clone itself: Its antigen is not identified.

Sequencing relied on a cDNA template that was reverse transcribed from extracted RNA. Generated by immunoSEQ multiplex PCR, the TCRdb table keeps only in-frame clones and is missing some. The data show some 190,000 clones, about half seen once. Sequences were derived from CD8+ T cells sorted from blood, sampled between weeks 51 and 52, from a patient treated with tofacitinib. This receptor was obtained from a human donor with alopecia areata.

The CDR3 nucleotides are TGTGCCAGCAGCTTGTTTCCCGGGAACAATGAAAAACTGTTTTTT. This encodes CASSLFPGNNEKLFF. The rearrangement joins TRBV5-6 to TRBJ1-4; D is unresolved. Germline CDR1 and CDR2: SGHDT and YYEEEE. The V gene lost 1 base and the J gene lost 5 bases, with 12 bases spanning the gap. The CDR3 runs to 15 residues.